The 11 T cell receptor beta chains listed next were all sequenced from one sample in a study of OX40 agonist ivuxolimab in advanced cancers. Repertoires were generated with immunoSEQ multiplex PCR, while TCRdb's copy carries only in-frame clones and drops some. The data contain about 98,000 clones, about 92% of them singletons. The source material was CD4+ or CD8+ T cells sorted from blood, sampled in a trial of the OX40 agonist ivuxolimab. These receptors all stem from an adult with an advanced solid tumor such as melanoma, head and neck, liver or kidney cancer.

The chain joins TRBV30 to TRBJ2-1, with 11 bases identical to TRBD2. Looked up from germline, CDR1 is GTSNPN and CDR2 is SVGIG (reference sequence). V dropped 0 bases and J dropped 15; count of bases not matched to a gene: 7. CDR3 length: 13 residues. The CDR3 sequence: CAWSVQTSGRMFF. The DNA for the CDR3 is TGTGCCTGGAGTGTACAAACTAGCGGGAGAATGTTCTTC. Full variable domain (outside the CDR3, taken from reference TRBV30 and TRBJ2-1): SQTIHQWPATLVQPVGSPLSLECTVEGTSNPNLYWYRQAAGRGLQLLFYSVGIGQISSEVPQNLSASRPQDRQFILSSKKLLLSDSGFYLCAWSVQTSGRMFFGPGTRLTVL.

The chain uses TRBV7-2 and TRBJ2-3; possibly TRBD2 for D (7 bases). This CDR3 has 16 amino acids. Trimming removed 1 base from V and 4 bases from J, with 15 bases in between. The V gene's germline CDR1 is SGHTA and CDR2 FQGNSA. The CDR3 nucleotides are TGTGCCAGCAGCTTAGTTCCGGGGGGCGGGTCAGATACGCAGTATTTT. It specifies CASSLVPGGGSDTQYF.

This sequence joins TRBV15 and TRBJ2-1; TRBD1 might be the D (5 bases). The germline V gene encodes CDR1 LNHNV and CDR2 YYDKDF (reference sequence). V lost 3 bases, J lost 7 bases, and 16 bases lay in between. The CDR3 sequence is 15 residues long. CDR3: CATSRGRGRTNEQFF. CDR3 sequence (DNA): TGTGCCACCAGCAGGGGAAGAGGTAGGACAAATGAGCAGTTCTTC. The full variable domain, its missing parts supplied by reference TRBV15 and TRBJ2-1, is DAMVIQNPRYQVTQFGKPVTLSCSQTLNHNVMYWYQQKSSQAPKLLFHYYDKDFNNEADTPDNFQSRRPNTSFCFLDIRSPGLGDTAMYLCATSRGRGRTNEQFFGPGTRLTVL.

The CDR3 DNA reads TGTGCCAGTAGTATTGGACAGGGAGTACGTCAGCCCCAGCATTTT. It yields the protein CASSIGQGVRQPQHF. The V call is TRBV19, the J call TRBJ1-5; 8 bases match TRBD1. The CDR3 runs 15 residues. Germline V gene data show CDR1 as LNHDA and CDR2 as SQIVND (reference sequence). With V trimmed by 3 bases and J by 6 bases, 7 bases remained unmatched. The whole variable domain, filled in from reference TRBV19 and TRBJ1-5, reads DGGITQSPKYLFRKEGQNVTLSCEQNLNHDAMYWYRQDPGQGLRLIYYSQIVNDFQKGDIAEGYSVSREKKESFPLTVTSAQKNPTAFYLCASSIGQGVRQPQHFGDGTRLSIL.

This CDR3 reads CASSYSSENYGYTF. The CDR3 coding sequence is TGTGCCAGCAGTTACTCATCAGAGAACTATGGCTACACCTTC. The chain recombines TRBV6-6 with TRBJ1-2; no firm D call. The germline V gene has CDR1 MNHNY and CDR2 SVGAGI (reference sequence). CDR3 length equals 14 residues. Trimming cost V 0 bases and J 2 bases, with 7 bases left between them.

This chain connects TRBV6-6 to TRBJ2-1, with TRBD1 matching 10 bases. CDR3 size: 13 residues. The J segment lost 8 bases and the V segment lost 10 bases, leaving 8 bases of the junction unmatched. Germline V gene data show CDR1 as MNHNY and CDR2 as SVGAGI (reference sequence). The CDR3, as DNA: TGTGCCATCCTCGACAGGGGGCGAGATGAGCAGTTCTTC. As protein: CAILDRGRDEQFF.

The rearrangement joins TRBV10-3 to TRBJ2-7; 11 bases are a match to TRBD1. Germline lookup yields CDR1 ENHRY and CDR2 SYGVKD. The ends lost 6 bases at V and 0 bases at J; junction bases unmatched: 4. This CDR3 comprises 15 residues. CDR3 coding DNA: TGTGCCATCAGGGACGGACAGGGGGCCTCCTACGAGCAGTACGTC. This translates into CAIRDGQGASYEQYV.

The CDR3 bases are TGCGCCAGCAGCCAAGCCCTAGGGAGGGCCAGGGTGAACTATGGCTACACCTTC. This gives the protein CASSQALGRARVNYGYTF. The rearrangement joins TRBV4-1 to TRBJ1-2, with D possibly being TRBD1 (5 bases). CDR3 length: 18 residues. Deletions cut 1 base from V and 2 bases from J, with 20 bases between. Germline V lookup: CDR1 MGHRA, CDR2 YSYEKL.

The V gene is TRBV6-6, the J gene TRBJ2-1; weak D call: TRBD2 (6 bases). The germline gives CDR1 MNHNY, CDR2 SVGAGI (reference sequence). V dropped 8 bases and J dropped 3 bases, with 11 bases sitting between them. The CDR3 contains 13 residues. The CDR3 spells CASGSGSYNEQFF. In nucleotides, the CDR3 is TGTGCCAGCGGTAGCGGTAGCTACAATGAGCAGTTCTTC.

The CDR3 DNA reads TGTGCCAGCAGTTACAGACAGGGTAACATTCAGTACTTC. Protein product: CASSYRQGNIQYF. The V call is TRBV6-5, the J call TRBJ2-4; the match to TRBD1 covers 7 bases. CDR1 is MNHEY, CDR2 SVGAGI, per germline. After removal of 2 bases from V and 7 bases from J, the junction contained 2 bases not matched to a gene. The CDR3 totals 13 residues.

The J gene is TRBJ1-4, the V gene TRBV28, with D possibly matching TRBD1 (5 bases). Germline V gene lookup returns CDR1 MDHEN and CDR2 SYDVKM. CDR3 length: 17 amino acids. With 8 bases removed from V and 0 bases from J, the gap between germline ends came to 19 bases. CDR3 loop: CASSKGQSFATNEKLFF. The CDR3 nucleotides are TGTGCCAGCTCCAAGGGGCAGTCTTTTGCAACTAATGAAAAACTGTTTTTT.